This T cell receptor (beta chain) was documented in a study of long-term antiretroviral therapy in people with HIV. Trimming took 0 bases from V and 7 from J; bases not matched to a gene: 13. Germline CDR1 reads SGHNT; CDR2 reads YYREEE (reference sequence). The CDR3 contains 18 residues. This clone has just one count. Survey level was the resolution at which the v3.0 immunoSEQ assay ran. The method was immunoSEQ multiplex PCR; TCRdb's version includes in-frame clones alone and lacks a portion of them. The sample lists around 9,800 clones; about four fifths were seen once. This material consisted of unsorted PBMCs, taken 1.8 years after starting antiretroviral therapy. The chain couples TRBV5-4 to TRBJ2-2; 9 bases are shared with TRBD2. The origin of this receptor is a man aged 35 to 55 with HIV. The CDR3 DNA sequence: TGTGCCAGCAGCTTGGGAAGTCGGCTAGCGGGGTTCGACGGGGAGCTGTTTTTT. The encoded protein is CASSLGSRLAGFDGELFF.